This passage covers 22 T cell receptor beta chains from one sample sequenced in a study of T cells in Graves' hyperthyroidism and ophthalmopathy. Researchers amplified the TCR beta CDR3 regions from RNA transcripts. TCR CDR3 underwent first-round RT-PCR with the HTBI primer set. In TCRdb, the multiplex PCR reads were re-called with MiXCR into one record per CDR3 protein. The profile covers 340,000 or so distinct CDR3 sequences, with 21% appearing a single time and about 50% taken by the ten largest. Sequenced sample: blood. The origin of the receptors is a woman in her 50s with Graves' hyperthyroidism.

This clonotype has a count of ten or more. The chain carries TRBV11-2 and TRBJ2-1; 8 nucleotides match TRBD1. The CDR3 runs 18 residues. Germline loops: CDR1 SGHAT, CDR2 FQNNGV. V lost 5 bases and J lost 12; bases outside the gene matches: 24. CDR3 in amino acids: CASSLSRQGSFRGARQFF. The CDR3 DNA follows: TGTGCCAGCAGCCTCTCTCGACAGGGGTCATTTCGGGGAGCCCGGCAGTTCTTC.

The sample holds many counts of this clonotype. V usage is TRBV7-3 and J usage is TRBJ2-1, with 11 bases identical to TRBD2. Germline V gene data show CDR1 as SGHTA and CDR2 as FQGTGA. The V and J ends lost 4 bases and 7 bases, in that order; junction bases with no gene match: 6. The CDR3 loop spans 15 amino acids. The CDR3 spells CASSSIAGGENEQFF. DNA of the CDR3: TGTGCCAGCAGCTCGATAGCGGGAGGGGAAAATGAGCAGTTCTTC. Complete variable domain (other parts from reference TRBV7-3 and TRBJ2-1): GAGVSQTPSNKVTEKGKYVELRCDPISGHTALYWYRQSLGQGPEFLIYFQGTGAADDSGLPNDRFFAVRPEGSVSTLKIQRTERGDSAVYLCASSSIAGGENEQFFGPGTRLTVL.

This clonotype came up once. This chain joins TRBV10-3 and TRBJ1-2; possible D gene TRBD1, 5 bases. The germline V and J ends were trimmed by 3 bases and 7 bases, with 9 bases remaining between them. The V gene's germline CDR1 is ENHRY and CDR2 SYGVKD. The CDR3 length is 12 residues. The DNA of the CDR3 is TGTGCCATCAGTGACAGGGATGGTGGCTACACCTTC. Its protein product is CAISDRDGGYTF.

This chain connects TRBV7-6 to TRBJ1-4; D not resolved. Germline V gene data show CDR1 as SGHVS and CDR2 as FNYEAQ. The CDR3 contains 16 residues. V lost 1 base and J lost 0, with 9 bases in between. CDR3 protein: CASSLGPRATNEKLFF. In DNA, the CDR3 is TGTGCCAGCAGCTTAGGCCCCCGGGCAACTAATGAAAAACTGTTTTTT.

Many counts were recorded for this clonotype. The genes are TRBV30 and TRBJ2-2, with TRBD1 matching over 7 bases. Per the germline V gene, CDR1 is GTSNPN and CDR2 is SVGIG (reference sequence). The trim removed 2 bases at V and 5 bases at J, leaving 8 bases unmatched. This CDR3 region has 15 residues. The CDR3 spells CAWSPGQMTTGELFF. DNA for the CDR3: TGTGCCTGGAGTCCGGGACAGATGACAACCGGGGAGCTGTTTTTT.

The chain joins TRBV7-3 to TRBJ2-5; D may be TRBD1 (5 bases). The CDR3 is made up of 14 amino acids. The V end was cut by 3 bases, the J end by 7 bases, with 15 bases between. Germline loops: CDR1 SGHTA, CDR2 FQGTGA. CDR3 DNA sequence: TGTGCCAGCAGCTTTAAGGCAGGCCAGGGGACCCAGTACTTC. Its translation: CASSFKAGQGTQYF.

This clonotype was seen many times. The chain's CDR3 is CASSLNRFLNEQFF. In DNA, the CDR3 is TGTGCCAGCAGCTTAAATAGATTCCTCAATGAGCAGTTCTTC. J is TRBJ2-1 and V is TRBV11-2; D gene uncertain. The CDR3 is made up of 14 amino acids. Germline V lookup: CDR1 SGHAT, CDR2 FQNNGV. The V end was cut by 2 bases, the J end by 6 bases, with 11 bases between. Together with reference TRBV11-2 and TRBJ2-1, the CDR3 gives the full variable domain: EAGVAQSPRYKIIEKRQSVAFWCNPISGHATLYWYQQILGQGPKLLIQFQNNGVVDDSQLPKDRFSAERLKGVDSTLKIQPAKLEDSAVYLCASSLNRFLNEQFFGPGTRLTVL.

Only a few counts were recorded for this clonotype. The chain carries TRBV20-1 and TRBJ1-6, with 7 bases fitting TRBD1. The germline CDR1 and CDR2 sequences are DFQATT and SNEGSKA (reference sequence). The CDR3 sequence is 14 residues long. The trim removed 7 bases at V and 10 bases at J, leaving 13 bases unmatched. The CDR3 sequence: CSVPSKTGRSPLHF. The CDR3 DNA sequence: TGCAGTGTCCCGTCGAAGACAGGGCGATCACCCCTCCACTTT.

The chain is built from TRBV7-9 and TRBJ1-3, with D unclear. Per germline, CDR1 SEHNR and CDR2 FQNEAQ (reference sequence). The ends were cut back, 5 bases at V and 0 bases at J, with 11 bases in the middle. The CDR3 is made up of 15 amino acids. CDR3 nucleotide sequence: TGTGCCAGCAGCGAACTAAGGAGCTCTGGAAACACCATATATTTT. It specifies CASSELRSSGNTIYF.

In this sample, this clonotype turned up many times. J is TRBJ1-2 and V is TRBV20-1; D is ambiguous. Germline loops: CDR1 DFQATT, CDR2 SNEGSKA (reference sequence). This CDR3 comprises 12 residues. V gave up 3 bases and J gave up 0 bases, with 5 bases separating them. CDR3 in amino acids: CSASGTNYGYTF. Written as DNA, the CDR3 is TGCAGTGCTAGCGGGACTAACTATGGCTACACCTTC.

There are many counts of this clonotype. The chain combines TRBV15 with TRBJ2-7; TRBD2 is a possible D gene (5 bases). Germline assignment: CDR1 LNHNV and CDR2 YYDKDF (reference sequence). The CDR3 is 15 residues long. V was trimmed by 3 bases and J by 3 bases, leaving 15 bases between them. The CDR3, as DNA: TGTGCCACCAGCAGGGTCGGCGGGCCCTACTACGAGCAGTACTTC. Translation: CATSRVGGPYYEQYF.

This clonotype was found many times. CDR3 sequence reads: CASSNTGYEQYF. In DNA, the CDR3 is TGTGCCAGCAGTAATACAGGGTACGAGCAGTACTTC. This chain connects TRBV2 to TRBJ2-7; possible D gene TRBD1, 6 bases. This CDR3 has 12 amino acids. Germline-derived CDR1 and CDR2 are SNHLY and FYNNEI. V was shortened by 5 bases and J by 4 bases, with 9 bases between the two germline ends.

This clonotype was seen at least ten times. The chain uses TRBV5-1 and TRBJ2-3; TRBD2 agrees at 8 bases. V trimming: 0 bases; J trimming: 1 base; junction bases outside the gene matches: 10. Germline lookup yields CDR1 SGHRS and CDR2 YFSETQ. The length of the CDR3 is 18 residues. The CDR3 reads CASSLEKSGTRGTDTQYF. The DNA for the CDR3 is TGCGCCAGCAGCTTGGAGAAATCCGGGACTAGGGGCACAGATACGCAGTATTTT.

V usage is TRBV7-9 and J usage is TRBJ1-2, with 9 bases identical to TRBD1. Germline CDR1 reads SEHNR; CDR2 reads FQNEAQ (reference sequence). Trimming at V came to 4 bases and at J to 3 bases, leaving 6 bases not matched to a gene. The CDR3 is 15 amino acids. The CDR3 DNA reads TGTGCCAGCAGCTCCGGACAGGGGCTGGACTATGGCTACACCTTC. It encodes CASSSGQGLDYGYTF.

This clonotype was recorded many times. This rearrangement joins TRBV7-3 to TRBJ2-1; possibly TRBD2 for D (6 bases). CDR1 is SGHTA, CDR2 FQGTGA, per germline. The CDR3 is made up of 14 amino acids. V dropped 8 bases and J dropped 1 base, with 12 bases sitting between them. CDR3 region: CASAAGSSYNEQFF. DNA for the CDR3: TGTGCCAGCGCGGCGGGGAGTTCCTACAATGAGCAGTTCTTC.

This clonotype was counted ten times or more. The chain links TRBV3-1 to TRBJ2-7; D not resolved. Trimming pared 0 bases from V and 3 bases from J, leaving 6 bases between. The CDR3 has 13 amino acids. CDR1 and CDR2 (germline): LGHDT, YNNKEL (reference sequence). The CDR3 coding sequence is TGTGCCAGCAGCCAAGACGTCAACTACGAGCAGTACTTC. Residues: CASSQDVNYEQYF.

The table lists this clonotype with a few counts. V usage is TRBV12-3 or TRBV12-4 and J usage is TRBJ1-1; D uncertain. The CDR3 extends over 15 amino acids. V shed 5 bases and J shed 2 bases, with 15 bases lying between them. CDR3 sequence reads: CASSRPQAGNTEAFF. In DNA form, the CDR3 reads TGTGCCAGCAGTCGACCCCAAGCGGGAAACACTGAAGCTTTCTTT.

The chain joins TRBV2 to TRBJ2-3, with D perhaps assigned TRBD1 or TRBD2 (6 bases each). The V gene lost 7 bases and the J gene lost 8 bases, with 19 bases spanning the gap. The germline gives CDR1 SNHLY, CDR2 FYNNEI. The CDR3 consists of 14 residues. The DNA for the CDR3 is TGTGCCAGCAAGGGGGGCAGGGTGGAAAGTACGCAGTATTTT. Its protein product is CASKGGRVESTQYF.

Ten or more counts support this clonotype. The chain joins TRBV12-3 or TRBV12-4 to TRBJ2-1, with 11 bases lining up with TRBD1. The trim removed 6 bases at V and 3 bases at J, leaving 4 bases unmatched. The CDR3 is made up of 15 amino acids. The CDR3 region has the DNA TGTGCCAGCAGGGCCGGGACAGGGGGCTACAATGAGCAGTTCTTC. It specifies CASRAGTGGYNEQFF.

This clonotype was counted many times. The chain has TRBV4-1 and TRBJ1-4; 9 positions match TRBD1. J was trimmed by 8 bases and V by 2 bases; bases with no gene match: 3. CDR1 and CDR2 (germline): MGHRA, YSYEKL. The CDR3 runs 14 residues. The CDR3: CASSQLGQGEKLFF. CDR3 in DNA: TGCGCCAGCAGCCAACTTGGACAGGGGGAAAAACTGTTTTTT.

The chain links TRBV4-2 to TRBJ1-2; TRBD1 is a possible D gene (5 bases). CDR1 is LGHNA and CDR2 is YNFKEQ in the germline V gene. Trimming stripped 6 bases from V and 1 base from J, with 12 bases between. The CDR3 extends over 14 amino acids. CDR3 sequence: CASRFRDGNYGYTF. CDR3 DNA: TGTGCCAGCAGATTCAGGGACGGTAACTATGGCTACACCTTC.

This clonotype has a count of ten or more. The J gene is TRBJ1-5, the V gene TRBV11-3; tentatively, D is TRBD1 (5 bases). The ends were cut back, 4 bases at V and 0 bases at J, with 13 bases in the middle. Germline loops: CDR1 SGHNT, CDR2 YENEEA. The CDR3 sequence is 16 residues long. The CDR3 bases are TGTGCCAGCAGCTCACGGACACGTTATAGCAATCAGCCCCAGCATTTT. Its protein is CASSSRTRYSNQPQHF.